This is a list of T cell receptor beta chains from one sample in a study of cytomegalovirus exposure and HLA in healthy donors. Data came from immunoSEQ multiplex PCR; TCRdb stores just in-frame clones and leaves some out. The table records about 170,000 clones, roughly 70% of them present only once. Sequences were obtained from PBMCs. These receptors were obtained from a girl aged 5-17 years in good health and CMV-seronegative. CDR3s include the opening cysteine and the closing phenylalanine or tryptophan. The D gene is left open where the match is weak. The listing skips clone size in some rows; elsewhere it reads once, few, many or a size class.

V gene: TRBV5-4; J gene: TRBJ1-1; D gene: -; clone size: -; CDR3 DNA: TGTGCCAGCAGCACCCGGGACTCAATGAACACTGAAGCTTTCTTT; CDR3 protein: CASSTRDSMNTEAFF
V gene: TRBV6-1; J gene: TRBJ2-3; D gene: -; clone size: -; CDR3 DNA: TGTGCCAGCAGTGGTGGACAGAGAACCACAGATACGCAGTATTTT; CDR3 protein: CASSGGQRTTDTQYF
V gene: TRBV14; J gene: TRBJ2-7; D gene: -; clone size: -; CDR3 DNA: TGTGCCAGCAGGGCGACGGGGGCCTACGAGCAGTACTTC; CDR3 protein: CASRATGAYEQYF
V gene: TRBV6-6; J gene: TRBJ1-2; D gene: TRBD1; clone size: once; CDR3 DNA: TGTGCCAGCAGTCAACCGGGACAGGTTTATGGCTACACCTTC; CDR3 protein: CASSQPGQVYGYTF
V gene: TRBV5-6; J gene: TRBJ2-4; D gene: TRBD2; clone size: few; CDR3 DNA: TGTGCCAGCAGCCCACTCGGGGGGGAAGCCAAAAACATTCAGTACTTC; CDR3 protein: CASSPLGGEAKNIQYF
V gene: TRBV7-9; J gene: TRBJ1-5; D gene: -; clone size: -; CDR3 DNA: TGTGCCAGCAGCTTACCAGGCAATCAGCCCCAGCATTTT; CDR3 protein: CASSLPGNQPQHF
V gene: TRBV14; J gene: TRBJ2-1; D gene: -; clone size: -; CDR3 DNA: TGTGCCAGCAGCCAAGACCAGGGGCAGGCAAGGTTTGGAGCGAATGAGCAGTTCTTC; CDR3 protein: CASSQDQGQARFGANEQFF
V gene: TRBV2; J gene: TRBJ2-7; D gene: TRBD1; clone size: few; CDR3 DNA: TGTGCCAGCAGTGAAGCGGAGGGTGGGACAGGGAACGAGCAGTACTTC; CDR3 protein: CASSEAEGGTGNEQYF
V gene: TRBV27; J gene: TRBJ1-1; D gene: -; clone size: few; CDR3 DNA: TGTGCCAGCAGTTTACGAGGCGATGAAGCTTTCTTT; CDR3 protein: CASSLRGDEAFF
V gene: TRBV15; J gene: TRBJ2-3; D gene: TRBD2; clone size: few; CDR3 DNA: TGTGCCACCAGCAGAGATCGCGGGGGGGGCACAGATACGCAGTATTTT; CDR3 protein: CATSRDRGGGTDTQYF
V gene: TRBV28; J gene: TRBJ1-5; D gene: -; clone size: -; CDR3 DNA: TGTGCCAGCAGCTCTGGGACACATAGCAATCAGCCCCAGCATTTT; CDR3 protein: CASSSGTHSNQPQHF
V gene: TRBV7-9; J gene: TRBJ2-7; D gene: TRBD2; clone size: -; CDR3 DNA: TGTGCCAGCAGACATCTACGCAGGGCGGGGGGCGACGAGCAGTACTTC; CDR3 protein: CASRHLRRAGGDEQYF
V gene: TRBV20-1; J gene: TRBJ2-7; D gene: -; clone size: few; CDR3 DNA: TGCAGTGCTAGAGACAAATACGAGCAGTACTTC; CDR3 protein: CSARDKYEQYF
V gene: TRBV30; J gene: TRBJ1-1; D gene: TRBD1; clone size: -; CDR3 DNA: TGTGCCTGGAAGGGGGCAGTGAACACTGAAGCTTTCTTT; CDR3 protein: CAWKGAVNTEAFF
V gene: TRBV19; J gene: TRBJ1-1; D gene: TRBD1; clone size: few; CDR3 DNA: TGTGCCAGTAGTATCCCACCAGGGGGCACTGAAGCTTTCTTT; CDR3 protein: CASSIPPGGTEAFF
V gene: TRBV5-5; J gene: TRBJ2-3; D gene: -; clone size: few; CDR3 DNA: TGTGCCAGCAGCTTGTCACTTAATACGCAGTATTTT; CDR3 protein: CASSLSLNTQYF
V gene: TRBV9; J gene: TRBJ2-3; D gene: -; clone size: -; CDR3 DNA: TGTGCCAGCAGCAATGAGGGCCGCCGGGGAGATACGCAGTATTTT; CDR3 protein: CASSNEGRRGDTQYF
V gene: TRBV4-1; J gene: TRBJ2-3; D gene: TRBD2; clone size: few; CDR3 DNA: TGCGCCAGCAGCACACGACTAGCGGATCGTTTGGATACGCAGTATTTT; CDR3 protein: CASSTRLADRLDTQYF
V gene: TRBV6-4; J gene: TRBJ2-2; D gene: -; clone size: few; CDR3 DNA: TGTGCCAGCAGCTCCCGGGACTTCGGGGAGCTGTTTTTT; CDR3 protein: CASSSRDFGELFF
V gene: TRBV29-1; J gene: TRBJ1-2; D gene: -; clone size: -; CDR3 DNA: TGCAGCGTTGAAGGGTCCACTGACTATGGCTACACCTTC; CDR3 protein: CSVEGSTDYGYTF
V gene: TRBV10-1; J gene: TRBJ1-1; D gene: -; clone size: -; CDR3 DNA: TGCGCCAGCAGAGACCGATCGGGCACTGAAGCTTTCTTT; CDR3 protein: CASRDRSGTEAFF
V gene: TRBV9; J gene: TRBJ2-1; D gene: -; clone size: -; CDR3 DNA: TGTGCCAGCAGCACAGTAGGGCTAGCAATTTTCAATGAGCAGTTCTTC; CDR3 protein: CASSTVGLAIFNEQFF
V gene: TRBV27; J gene: TRBJ1-1; D gene: -; clone size: -; CDR3 DNA: TGTGCCACCTATATGAACACTGAAGCTTTCTTT; CDR3 protein: CATYMNTEAFF
V gene: TRBV29-1; J gene: TRBJ2-7; D gene: -; clone size: few; CDR3 DNA: TGCAGCGTTGGAGGACAACTTCTTCGGGACGAGCAGTACTTC; CDR3 protein: CSVGGQLLRDEQYF
V gene: TRBV18; J gene: TRBJ2-7; D gene: -; clone size: -; CDR3 DNA: TGTGCCAGCTCACCAGTATCGGACAGCTCCTACGAGCAGTACTTC; CDR3 protein: CASSPVSDSSYEQYF
V gene: TRBV5-1; J gene: TRBJ2-6; D gene: -; clone size: -; CDR3 DNA: TGCGCCAGCAGCTTGGGGTTGCTTGGGGGCTCCCCATCTGGGGCCAACGTCCTGACTTTC; CDR3 protein: CASSLGLLGGSPSGANVLTF
V gene: TRBV28; J gene: TRBJ2-3; D gene: -; clone size: -; CDR3 DNA: TGTGCCAGCATCCTGGGCGGGGCGGGGGATACGCAGTATTTT; CDR3 protein: CASILGGAGDTQYF
V gene: TRBV5-1; J gene: TRBJ1-1; D gene: TRBD1; clone size: -; CDR3 DNA: TGCGCCAGCAAGGGACAGGGGGCTGAAGCTTTCTTT; CDR3 protein: CASKGQGAEAFF
V gene: TRBV5-4; J gene: TRBJ1-6; D gene: -; clone size: -; CDR3 DNA: TGTGCCAGCAGCGTGGACTTCCCGAGCTCCTATAATTCACCCCTCCACTTT; CDR3 protein: CASSVDFPSSYNSPLHF
V gene: TRBV7-9; J gene: TRBJ1-4; D gene: TRBD1; clone size: -; CDR3 DNA: TGTGCCAGCAGCTTAGGGGGCGGACAGGGCCAGGAAAAACTGTTTTTT; CDR3 protein: CASSLGGGQGQEKLFF
V gene: TRBV7-9; J gene: TRBJ2-2; D gene: -; clone size: -; CDR3 DNA: TGTGCCAGCAGCTTAGGATCAGGGGGGACCGGGGAGCTGTTTTTT; CDR3 protein: CASSLGSGGTGELFF
V gene: TRBV5-6; J gene: TRBJ1-5; D gene: TRBD1; clone size: -; CDR3 DNA: TGTGCCAGCAGCTTCACAGGGGGAGATTATCAGCCCCAGCATTTT; CDR3 protein: CASSFTGGDYQPQHF
V gene: TRBV2; J gene: TRBJ2-5; D gene: TRBD2; clone size: -; CDR3 DNA: TGTGCCAGCAGTGAAGGCGGGGGAGGGACCCAGTACTTC; CDR3 protein: CASSEGGGGTQYF
V gene: TRBV19; J gene: TRBJ1-2; D gene: -; clone size: once; CDR3 DNA: TGTGCCAGTAGTCCGGACTATGGCTACACCTTC; CDR3 protein: CASSPDYGYTF
V gene: TRBV2; J gene: TRBJ2-7; D gene: -; clone size: -; CDR3 DNA: TGTGCCAGCAGCCAAGTGCAGGGGGAGGCCTACGAGCAGTACTTC; CDR3 protein: CASSQVQGEAYEQYF
V gene: TRBV10-3; J gene: TRBJ2-1; D gene: TRBD2; clone size: -; CDR3 DNA: TGTGCCATCAGTGATAAACTAGCGGGGAATGAGCAGTTCTTC; CDR3 protein: CAISDKLAGNEQFF
V gene: TRBV19; J gene: TRBJ1-2; D gene: -; clone size: -; CDR3 DNA: TGTGCCAGTAGTATTATCGGCTCCACAGGAGCTAACTATGGCTACACCTTC; CDR3 protein: CASSIIGSTGANYGYTF
V gene: TRBV6-6; J gene: TRBJ2-7; D gene: -; clone size: once; CDR3 DNA: TGTGCCAGCAGTTACGAGGGCCTCTACGAGCAGTACTTC; CDR3 protein: CASSYEGLYEQYF
V gene: TRBV5-1; J gene: TRBJ2-7; D gene: -; clone size: few; CDR3 DNA: TGCGCCAGCCGCACTTCCCTGGTCTACGAGCAGTACTTC; CDR3 protein: CASRTSLVYEQYF
V gene: TRBV11-1; J gene: TRBJ1-1; D gene: TRBD1; clone size: -; CDR3 DNA: TGTGCCAGCAGCTACCGTCAGGGGGTGAACACTGAAGCTTTCTTT; CDR3 protein: CASSYRQGVNTEAFF
V gene: TRBV5-1; J gene: TRBJ2-3; D gene: TRBD1; clone size: -; CDR3 DNA: TGCGCCAGCAGCTTGGAGGGGGCAGAGACAGATACGCAGTATTTT; CDR3 protein: CASSLEGAETDTQYF
V gene: TRBV19; J gene: TRBJ1-5; D gene: -; clone size: -; CDR3 DNA: TGTGCCAGTAGCACTAAAGATACGGGAGCCCGTCAGCCCCAGCATTTT; CDR3 protein: CASSTKDTGARQPQHF
V gene: TRBV6-5; J gene: TRBJ1-1; D gene: -; clone size: -; CDR3 DNA: TGTGCCAGCAGTTACCGAGATATGAACACTGAAGCTTTCTTT; CDR3 protein: CASSYRDMNTEAFF
V gene: TRBV14; J gene: TRBJ2-5; D gene: -; clone size: -; CDR3 DNA: TGTGCCAGCAGCCAAGAAGTGGCTGAGGGACATCAAGAGACCCAGTACTTC; CDR3 protein: CASSQEVAEGHQETQYF
V gene: TRBV5-8; J gene: TRBJ2-7; D gene: -; clone size: -; CDR3 DNA: TGTGCCAGCAGCTCGGTGCCTGGGGGGTATTCCTACGAGCAGTACTTC; CDR3 protein: CASSSVPGGYSYEQYF